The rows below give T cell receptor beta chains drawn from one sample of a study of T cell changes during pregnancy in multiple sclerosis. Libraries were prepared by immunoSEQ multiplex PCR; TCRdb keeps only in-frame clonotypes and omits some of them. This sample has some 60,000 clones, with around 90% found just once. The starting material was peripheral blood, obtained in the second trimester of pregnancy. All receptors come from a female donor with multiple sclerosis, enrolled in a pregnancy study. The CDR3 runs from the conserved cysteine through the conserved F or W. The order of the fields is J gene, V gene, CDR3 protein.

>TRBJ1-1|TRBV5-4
CASQRGLGQENTEAFF
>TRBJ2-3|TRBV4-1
CASSHLKHVAGGTDTQYF
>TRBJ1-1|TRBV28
CASGYGGEAFF
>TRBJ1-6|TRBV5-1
CASGTGNYNSPLHF
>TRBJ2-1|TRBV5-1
CASSLYQGSIRSGEQFF
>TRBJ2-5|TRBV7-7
CASSLEGAYETQYF
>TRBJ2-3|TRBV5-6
CASSQMGLATDTQYF
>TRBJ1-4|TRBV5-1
CASSLRDSRPEKLFF
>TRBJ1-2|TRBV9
CASSPDRNYGYTF
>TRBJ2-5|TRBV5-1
CASSAGGLQETQYF
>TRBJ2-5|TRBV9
CASSVGGTGQETQYF
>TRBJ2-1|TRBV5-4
CASSLVPGLAGVRNEQFF
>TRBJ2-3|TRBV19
CASSWTGLSQDTQYF
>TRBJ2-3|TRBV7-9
CASSLFGGGASGQYF
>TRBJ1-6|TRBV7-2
CASRQGSYYSPLHF
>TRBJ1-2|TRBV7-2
CASSQARDRNYGYTF
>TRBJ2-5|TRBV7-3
CASSSTGRTAGSQETQYF
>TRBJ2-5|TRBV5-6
CASSGPAGGPQETQYF
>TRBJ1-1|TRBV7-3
CASSLDRDTEAFF
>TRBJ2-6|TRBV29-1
CSVDGGSGANVLTF
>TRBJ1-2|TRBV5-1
CASSLASRSYGYTF
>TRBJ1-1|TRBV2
CASSVTYLNTEAFF
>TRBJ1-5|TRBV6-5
CASSYSGDQPQHF
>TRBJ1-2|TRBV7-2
CASSRTGYVPGGYTF
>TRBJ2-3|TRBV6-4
CASSDSSGGTDTQYF
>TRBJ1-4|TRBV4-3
CASSQGSRRVREKLFF
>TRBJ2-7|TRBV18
CASSNRSGEQYF
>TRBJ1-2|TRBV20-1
CSAFDRYGYTF
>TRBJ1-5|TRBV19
CASELGGFQPQHF
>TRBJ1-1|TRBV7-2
CASSLAGDTEAFF
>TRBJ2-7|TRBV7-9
CASSLDDRVTYEQYF
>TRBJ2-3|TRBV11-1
CASSFGDTQYF
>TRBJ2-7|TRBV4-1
CASSRKHGLYEQYF
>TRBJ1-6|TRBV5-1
CASSSNQGAGNSPLHF
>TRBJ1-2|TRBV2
CASSEGGGSGYTF
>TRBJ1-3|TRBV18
CASSQSGTGAGNTIYF
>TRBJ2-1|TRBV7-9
CASSFRRGPYNEQFF
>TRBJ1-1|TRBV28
CASSSSRDRVTEAFF
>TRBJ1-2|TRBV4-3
CASSPTGASNYGYTF
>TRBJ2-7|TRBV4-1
CASSRMTSAPYEQYF
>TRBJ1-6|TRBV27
CASSTRGRSYNSPLHF
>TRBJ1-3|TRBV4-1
CASSLKTGENSGNTIYF
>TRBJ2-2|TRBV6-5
CASRTSGGADGELFF
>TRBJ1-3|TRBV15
CATSRRQGTGNTIYF
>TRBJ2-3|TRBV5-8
CASSLGTGLGDTQYF
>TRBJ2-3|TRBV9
CASSVDPGQGTDTQYF